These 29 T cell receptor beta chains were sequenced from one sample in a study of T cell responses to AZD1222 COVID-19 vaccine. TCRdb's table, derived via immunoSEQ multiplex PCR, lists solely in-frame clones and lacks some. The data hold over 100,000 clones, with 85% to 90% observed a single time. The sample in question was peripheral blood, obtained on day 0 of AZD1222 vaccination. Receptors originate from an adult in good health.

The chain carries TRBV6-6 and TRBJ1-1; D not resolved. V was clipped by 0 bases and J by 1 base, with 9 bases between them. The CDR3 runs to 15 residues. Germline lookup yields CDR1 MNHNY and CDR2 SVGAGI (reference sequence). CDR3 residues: CASSYSFPGNTEAFF. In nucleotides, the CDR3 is TGTGCCAGCAGTTACTCATTTCCAGGGAACACTGAAGCTTTCTTT.

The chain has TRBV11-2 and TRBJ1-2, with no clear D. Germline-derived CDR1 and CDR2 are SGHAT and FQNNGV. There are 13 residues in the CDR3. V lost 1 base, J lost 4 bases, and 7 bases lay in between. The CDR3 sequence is CASSLGGGYGYTF. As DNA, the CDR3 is TGTGCCAGCAGCTTAGGTGGTGGCTATGGCTACACCTTC.

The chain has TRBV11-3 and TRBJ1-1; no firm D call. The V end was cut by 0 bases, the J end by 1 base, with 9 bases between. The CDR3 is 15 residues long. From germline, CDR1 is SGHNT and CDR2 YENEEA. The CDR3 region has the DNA TGTGCCAGCAGCTTAGATCCGGCGGGGAACACTGAAGCTTTCTTT. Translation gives CASSLDPAGNTEAFF. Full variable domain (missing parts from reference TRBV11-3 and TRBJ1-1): EAGVVQSPRYKIIEKKQPVAFWCNPISGHNTLYWYLQNLGQGPELLIRYENEEAVDDSQLPKDRFSAERLKGVDSTLKIQPAELGDSAVYLCASSLDPAGNTEAFFGQGTRLTVV.

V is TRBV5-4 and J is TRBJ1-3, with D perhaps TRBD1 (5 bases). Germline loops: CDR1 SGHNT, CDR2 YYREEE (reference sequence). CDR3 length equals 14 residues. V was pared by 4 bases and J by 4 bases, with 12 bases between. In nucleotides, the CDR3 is TGTGCCAGCAGCGCCGGGACTGGCGGAAACACCATATATTTT. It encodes CASSAGTGGNTIYF.

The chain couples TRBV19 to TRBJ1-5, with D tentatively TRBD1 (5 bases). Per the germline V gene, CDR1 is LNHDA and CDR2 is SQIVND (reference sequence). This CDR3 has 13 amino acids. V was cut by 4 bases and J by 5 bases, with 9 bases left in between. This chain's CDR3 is CASSTGGYQPQHF. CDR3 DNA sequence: TGTGCCAGTAGTACCGGGGGGTATCAGCCCCAGCATTTT.

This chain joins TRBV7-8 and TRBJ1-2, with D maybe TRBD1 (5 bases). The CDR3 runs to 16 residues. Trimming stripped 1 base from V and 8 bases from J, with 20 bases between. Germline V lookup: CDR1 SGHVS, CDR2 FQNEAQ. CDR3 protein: CASSLVAGRGTGGYTF. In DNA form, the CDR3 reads TGTGCCAGCAGCTTAGTGGCAGGGAGAGGCACAGGAGGCTACACCTTC.

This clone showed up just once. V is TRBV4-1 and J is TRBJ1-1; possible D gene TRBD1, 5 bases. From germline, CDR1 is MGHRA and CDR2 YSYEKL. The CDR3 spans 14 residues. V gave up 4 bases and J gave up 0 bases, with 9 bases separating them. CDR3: CASSRGHLNTEAFF. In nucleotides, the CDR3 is TGCGCCAGCAGCCGAGGACATTTGAACACTGAAGCTTTCTTT.

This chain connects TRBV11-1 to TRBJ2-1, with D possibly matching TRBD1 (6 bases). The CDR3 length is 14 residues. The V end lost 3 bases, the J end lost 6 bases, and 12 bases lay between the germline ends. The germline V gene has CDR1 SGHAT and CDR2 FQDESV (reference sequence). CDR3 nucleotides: TGTGCCAGCAGCTTCAGGGGTGCCGGCAATGAGCAGTTCTTC. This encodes CASSFRGAGNEQFF.

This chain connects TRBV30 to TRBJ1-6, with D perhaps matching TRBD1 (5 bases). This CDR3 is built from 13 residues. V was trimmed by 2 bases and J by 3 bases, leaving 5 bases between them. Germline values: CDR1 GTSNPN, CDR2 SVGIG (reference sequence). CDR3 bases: TGTGCCTGGAGTAGGGGCTATAATTCACCCCTCCACTTT. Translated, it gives CAWSRGYNSPLHF.

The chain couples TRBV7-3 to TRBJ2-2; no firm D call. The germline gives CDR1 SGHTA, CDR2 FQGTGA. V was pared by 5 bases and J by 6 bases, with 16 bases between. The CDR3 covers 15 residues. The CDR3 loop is CASSPTLSRAGELFF. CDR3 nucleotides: TGTGCCAGCAGCCCTACACTTTCAAGGGCCGGGGAGCTGTTTTTT.

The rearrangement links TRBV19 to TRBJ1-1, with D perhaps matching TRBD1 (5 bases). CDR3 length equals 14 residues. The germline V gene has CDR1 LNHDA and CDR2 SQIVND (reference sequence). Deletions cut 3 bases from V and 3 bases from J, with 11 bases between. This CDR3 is CASSIRSGDTEAFF. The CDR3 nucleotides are TGTGCCAGTAGTATTAGGTCGGGGGACACTGAAGCTTTCTTT. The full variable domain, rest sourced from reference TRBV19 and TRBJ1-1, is DGGITQSPKYLFRKEGQNVTLSCEQNLNHDAMYWYRQDPGQGLRLIYYSQIVNDFQKGDIAEGYSVSREKKESFPLTVTSAQKNPTAFYLCASSIRSGDTEAFFGQGTRLTVV.

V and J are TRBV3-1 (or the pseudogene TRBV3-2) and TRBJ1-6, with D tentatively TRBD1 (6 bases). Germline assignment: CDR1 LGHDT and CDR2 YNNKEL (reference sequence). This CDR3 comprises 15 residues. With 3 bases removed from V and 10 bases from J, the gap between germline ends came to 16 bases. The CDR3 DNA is TGTGCCAGCAGCCACGGACAGTCAAGGCAATCACCCCTCCACTTT. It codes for CASSHGQSRQSPLHF.

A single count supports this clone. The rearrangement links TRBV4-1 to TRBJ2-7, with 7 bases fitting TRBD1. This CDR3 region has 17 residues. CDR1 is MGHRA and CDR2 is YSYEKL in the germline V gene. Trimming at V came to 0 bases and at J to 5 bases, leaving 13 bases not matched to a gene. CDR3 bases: TGCGCCAGCAGCCAAGAGTCTACAGGGGCCGTCTCGGACGAGCAGTACTTC. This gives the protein CASSQESTGAVSDEQYF.

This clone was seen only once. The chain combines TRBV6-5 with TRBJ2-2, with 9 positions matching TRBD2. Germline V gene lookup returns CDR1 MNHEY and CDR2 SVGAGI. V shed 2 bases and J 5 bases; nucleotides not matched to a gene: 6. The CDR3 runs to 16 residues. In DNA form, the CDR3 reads TGTGCCAGCAGTTACGATGGACTAGCGAGTACCGGGGAGCTGTTTTTT. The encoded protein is CASSYDGLASTGELFF.

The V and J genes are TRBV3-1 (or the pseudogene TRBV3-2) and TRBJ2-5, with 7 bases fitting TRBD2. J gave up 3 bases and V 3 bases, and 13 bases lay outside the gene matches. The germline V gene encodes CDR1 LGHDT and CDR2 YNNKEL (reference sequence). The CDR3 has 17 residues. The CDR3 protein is CASSQRAGVVNKETQYF. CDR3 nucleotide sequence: TGTGCCAGCAGCCAGAGGGCGGGAGTGGTGAACAAAGAGACCCAGTACTTC.

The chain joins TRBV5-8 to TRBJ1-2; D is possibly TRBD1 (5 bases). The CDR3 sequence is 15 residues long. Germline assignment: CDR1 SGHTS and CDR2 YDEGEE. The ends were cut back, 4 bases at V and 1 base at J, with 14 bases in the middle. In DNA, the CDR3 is TGTGCCAGCAGCCAGGGCTTGGGGCGTAACTATGGCTACACCTTC. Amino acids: CASSQGLGRNYGYTF.

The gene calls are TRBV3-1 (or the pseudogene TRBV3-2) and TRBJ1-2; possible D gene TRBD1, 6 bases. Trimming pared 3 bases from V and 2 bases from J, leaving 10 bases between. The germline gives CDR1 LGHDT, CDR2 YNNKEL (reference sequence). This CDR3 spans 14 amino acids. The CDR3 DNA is TGTGCCAGCAGCCATTTGGACAGCAACTATGGCTACACCTTC. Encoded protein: CASSHLDSNYGYTF.

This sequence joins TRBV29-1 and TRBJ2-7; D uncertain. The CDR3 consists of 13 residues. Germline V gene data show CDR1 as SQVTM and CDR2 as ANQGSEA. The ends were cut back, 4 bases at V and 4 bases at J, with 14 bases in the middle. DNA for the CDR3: TGCAGCGTTGTTGTGGCCCCGGGTTACGAGCAGTACTTC. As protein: CSVVVAPGYEQYF.

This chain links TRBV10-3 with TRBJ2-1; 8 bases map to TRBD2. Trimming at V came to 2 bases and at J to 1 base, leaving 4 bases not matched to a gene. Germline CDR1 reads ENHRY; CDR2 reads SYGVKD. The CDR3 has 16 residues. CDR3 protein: CAISEGTGGSYNEQFF. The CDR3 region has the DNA TGTGCCATCAGTGAGGGGACGGGAGGGTCCTACAATGAGCAGTTCTTC.

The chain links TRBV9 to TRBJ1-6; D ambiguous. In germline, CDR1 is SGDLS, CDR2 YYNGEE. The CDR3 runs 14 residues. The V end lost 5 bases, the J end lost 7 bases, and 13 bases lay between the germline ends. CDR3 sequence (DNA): TGTGCCAGCAGGCCGGGGAGCGTCAATTCACCCCTCCACTTT. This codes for CASRPGSVNSPLHF.

CDR3 DNA: TGTGCCAGCAGCTTGATTCAGGGGGGGCAAGCTTTCTTT. This gives the protein CASSLIQGGQAFF. The chain carries TRBV5-6 and TRBJ1-1; TRBD1 matches at 7 bases. Per the germline V gene, CDR1 is SGHDT and CDR2 is YYEEEE. The CDR3 is 13 residues long. With V trimmed by 1 base and J by 9 bases, 6 bases remained unmatched.

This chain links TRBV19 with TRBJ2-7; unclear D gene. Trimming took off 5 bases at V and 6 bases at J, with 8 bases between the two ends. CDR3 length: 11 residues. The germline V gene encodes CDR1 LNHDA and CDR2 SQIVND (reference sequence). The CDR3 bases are TGTGCCAGTAGTGAGTCCAGCGAGCAGTACTTC. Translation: CASSESSEQYF.

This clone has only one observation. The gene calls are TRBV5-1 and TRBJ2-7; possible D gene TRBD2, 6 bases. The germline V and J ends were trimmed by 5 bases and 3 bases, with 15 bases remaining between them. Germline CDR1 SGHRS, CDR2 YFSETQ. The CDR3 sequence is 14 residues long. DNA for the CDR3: TGCGCCAGCAGTAGTCGGGGCGGGGTCTACGAGCAGTACTTC. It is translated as CASSSRGGVYEQYF.

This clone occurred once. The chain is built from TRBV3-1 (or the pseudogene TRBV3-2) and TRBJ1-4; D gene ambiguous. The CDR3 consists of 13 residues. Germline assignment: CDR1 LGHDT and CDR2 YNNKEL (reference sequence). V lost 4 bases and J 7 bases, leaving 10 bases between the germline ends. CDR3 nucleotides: TGTGCCAGCAGCCGCCGCAGGCGTGAAAAACTGTTTTTT. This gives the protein CASSRRRREKLFF.

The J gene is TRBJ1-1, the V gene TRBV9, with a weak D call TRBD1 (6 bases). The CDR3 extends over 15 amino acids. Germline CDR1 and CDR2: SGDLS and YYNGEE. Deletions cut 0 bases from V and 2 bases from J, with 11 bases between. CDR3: CASSVEGRGNTEAFF. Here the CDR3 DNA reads TGTGCCAGCAGCGTAGAGGGCAGGGGAAACACTGAAGCTTTCTTT.

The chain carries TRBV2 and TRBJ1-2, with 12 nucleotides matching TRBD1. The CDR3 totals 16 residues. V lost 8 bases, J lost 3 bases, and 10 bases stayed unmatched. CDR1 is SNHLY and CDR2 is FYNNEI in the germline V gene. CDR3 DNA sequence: TGTGCCAGCGGGAGGGACAGGGGGCCGGGTGACTATGGCTACACCTTC. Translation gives CASGRDRGPGDYGYTF.

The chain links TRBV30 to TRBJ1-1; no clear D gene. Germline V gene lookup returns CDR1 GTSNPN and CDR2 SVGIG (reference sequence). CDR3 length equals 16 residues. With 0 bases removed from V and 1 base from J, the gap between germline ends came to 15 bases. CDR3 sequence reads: CAWSVLLTSSNTEAFF. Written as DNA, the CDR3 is TGTGCCTGGAGTGTCCTCCTGACAAGCTCGAACACTGAAGCTTTCTTT.

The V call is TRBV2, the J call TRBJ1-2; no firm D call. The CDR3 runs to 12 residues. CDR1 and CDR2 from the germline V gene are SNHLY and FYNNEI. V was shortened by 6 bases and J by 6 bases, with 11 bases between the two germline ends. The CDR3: CASRALRDGYTF. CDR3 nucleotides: TGTGCCAGCAGGGCCCTGCGGGATGGCTACACCTTC.

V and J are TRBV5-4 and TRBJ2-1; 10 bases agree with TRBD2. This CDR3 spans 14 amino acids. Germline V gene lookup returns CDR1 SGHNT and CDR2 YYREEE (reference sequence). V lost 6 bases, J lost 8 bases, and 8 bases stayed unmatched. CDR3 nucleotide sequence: TGTGCCAGCACCCAAAAAGCGGGGGGGCATGAGCAGTTCTTC. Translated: CASTQKAGGHEQFF.